This T cell receptor (beta chain) was sequenced for a study of shared clonotypes between healthy human individuals. Adults of Caucasian background living in Nashville, Tennessee made up all donors. Measured with immunoSEQ multiplex PCR; TCRdb has only the in-frame clones, and not every one. The data show over 400,000 clones, 81% seen once. The sequenced sample was PBMCs. This receptor was taken from a woman in her forties in good health. Some clones in this sample may be carry-over from other donors' samples.

CDR3 in DNA: TGTGCCAGCAGAGGGCTCGGAGTCAGGGGGCACGAGCAGTACTTC. Amino acids: CASRGLGVRGHEQYF. The chain carries TRBV6-5 and TRBJ2-7; 8 bases line up with TRBD1. Germline V gives CDR1 MNHEY, CDR2 SVGAGI. The CDR3 length is 15 residues. After removal of 6 bases from V and 5 bases from J, the junction contained 12 bases not matched to a gene.